This T cell receptor beta chain was recovered during a study of cytomegalovirus exposure and HLA in healthy donors. Findings and limits, study-wide: The majority of CMV-associated TCR beta chains were reported as apparently HLA-restricted in a later analysis. Relative to the approximately 670-donor mean, N-insertions were reportedly fewer in an Asian-associated ancestry cluster in a later analysis.

With regard to this clone: Its specificity is not known.

The PCR contained 60 Vbeta and 13 Jbeta primers. Data came from immunoSEQ multiplex PCR; TCRdb stores just in-frame clones and leaves some out. The sample lists about 170,000 clones; almost 80% were seen once. J was trimmed by 4 bases and V by 1 base; bases with no gene match: 5. This CDR3 comprises 15 residues. The germline gives CDR1 MGHRA, CDR2 YSYEKL. The chain employs TRBV4-1 and TRBJ1-2, with 8 bases matching TRBD1. The specimen was PBMCs. This clonotype was sampled from a woman aged 45 to 65 in good health and CMV-seropositive. The CDR3 DNA is TGCGCCAGCAGCCAAGGACAGGGGCCACTCTATGGCTACACCTTC. Translation: CASSQGQGPLYGYTF.